The entry below describes one T cell receptor (beta chain). Its antigen remains unknown. The sample originates from a study of OX40 agonist ivuxolimab in advanced cancers. Looking at the study overall: The dose-escalation group included hepatocellular carcinoma, melanoma, renal cell carcinoma and head and neck cancer.

TCRdb's table, derived via immunoSEQ multiplex PCR, lists solely in-frame clones and lacks some. The repertoire has 90,000 to 100,000 clones, roughly 95% of them found once; the top ten carry 2%. Points from the study as a whole: Partial responders receiving 0.1-3.0 mg/kg showed among the lowest clonal expansion. The mean number of expanded clones was higher in CD8+ T cells than in CD4+.

The V segment lost 5 bases and the J segment 0 bases; nucleotides outside the gene matches: 4. The CDR3 is 15 residues long. Germline CDR1 reads LNHDA; CDR2 reads SQIVND (reference sequence). The chain is built from TRBV19 and TRBJ2-7; 10 nucleotides match TRBD2. The TCR sequence derives from an adult with an advanced solid tumor such as melanoma, head and neck, liver or kidney cancer. The sample was CD4+ or CD8+ T cells sorted from blood, taken in a trial of the OX40 agonist ivuxolimab. Here the CDR3 reads CASSGTSASSYEQYF. CDR3 sequence (DNA): TGTGCCAGTAGTGGGACTAGCGCGAGCTCCTACGAGCAGTACTTC.